The TCR beta chain under discussion was sequenced for a study of identical twins. Study results and caveats: Out-of-frame alpha sequences common to twins were enriched for low generation probability. Models underestimated how often monozygotic twins shared out-of-frame TCR alpha. Part of the zero-insertion signal could reflect confounding by invariant MAIT and iNKT cells. Conclusions relied on cross-sectional statistical analysis, not following the same donors.

The CDR3 length is 14 residues. CDR1 is DFQATT and CDR2 is SNEGSKA in the germline V gene (reference sequence). Losses at the gene ends were 6 bases for V and 7 bases for J; bases not matched to a gene: 11. This clonotype was seen only a few times. No antigen is known for it. TCRdb re-called the 5' RACE reads with MiXCR, one entry per CDR3 protein. This sample has nearly 250,000 distinct CDR3 sequences; 7% occur once, and the top ten carry 3.5% to 4%. In addition, the sample was reused for a study of yellow fever vaccine responses in identical twins.

The genes are TRBV20-1 and TRBJ2-3; TRBD2 aligns across 9 bases. Sequencing input: memory (CD45RO+) T cells sorted from blood. The TCR comes from a young woman in good health. The DNA for the CDR3 is TGCAGTGCCTTTAGCGGGGGAACTTATTATACGCAGTATTTT. Protein sequence: CSAFSGGTYYTQYF.